The 10 T cell receptor beta chains presented below share a single source sample, sequenced in a study of T cell responses to AZD1222 COVID-19 vaccine. The repertoire was sequenced with immunoSEQ multiplex PCR; TCRdb's copy has only in-frame clones and lacks some. The data contain 130,000 to 150,000 clones, around nine tenths of them seen just once; the ten biggest clones take up 1.5% to 2%. Sequences were derived from peripheral blood, sampled 28 days after the second AZD1222 dose. These receptors all come from an adult who received the AZD1222 COVID-19 vaccine.

The V call is TRBV7-2, the J call TRBJ2-5; TRBD2 aligns across 7 bases. CDR1 and CDR2 (germline): SGHTA, FQGNSA. With 7 bases clipped from V and 3 bases from J, the junction kept 17 bases outside the gene matches. CDR3 length: 17 amino acids. The CDR3 nucleotides are TGTGCCAGCACCCTAAGGGGCCTTCGAGCGGGGAAAGAGACCCAGTACTTC. It yields the protein CASTLRGLRAGKETQYF.

The chain joins TRBV18 to TRBJ2-7, with 9 bases that match TRBD2. J was trimmed by 6 bases and V by 3 bases; bases with no gene match: 6. Germline assignment: CDR1 KGHSH and CDR2 LQKENI. The CDR3 runs 14 residues. In DNA, the CDR3 is TGTGCCAGCTCACCTATAGCGGGAGTCTTCGAGCAGTACTTC. Protein sequence: CASSPIAGVFEQYF.

The chain joins TRBV30 to TRBJ1-1, with TRBD1 as a possible D gene (5 bases). This CDR3 contains 13 residues. From germline, CDR1 is GTSNPN and CDR2 SVGIG (reference sequence). V was trimmed by 1 base and J by 6 bases, leaving 12 bases between them. The CDR3 sequence is CAWSAIGAAEAFF. DNA for the CDR3: TGTGCCTGGAGTGCGATAGGGGCAGCTGAAGCTTTCTTT. Together with reference TRBV30 and TRBJ1-1, the CDR3 gives the full variable domain: SQTIHQWPATLVQPVGSPLSLECTVEGTSNPNLYWYRQAAGRGLQLLFYSVGIGQISSEVPQNLSASRPQDRQFILSSKKLLLSDSGFYLCAWSAIGAAEAFFGQGTRLTVV.

CDR3: CASNPGQGISYTF. The CDR3 nucleotides read TGTGCCAGCAACCCTGGACAGGGGATAAGCTACACCTTC. This sequence joins TRBV9 and TRBJ1-2; 9 positions match TRBD1. The junction had 9 bases not matched to a gene; V was cut back by 6 bases and J by 9 bases. This CDR3 is 13 amino acids long. Per the germline V gene, CDR1 is SGDLS and CDR2 is YYNGEE.

This rearrangement joins TRBV30 to TRBJ1-3; D is unclear. In germline, CDR1 is GTSNPN, CDR2 SVGIG (reference sequence). There are 12 residues in the CDR3. The V and J ends lost 0 bases and 4 bases respectively, with 4 bases between them. In DNA, the CDR3 is TGTGCCTGGAGTGTTACCGGAAACACCATATATTTT. It yields the protein CAWSVTGNTIYF.

This sequence joins TRBV6-5 and TRBJ2-1; TRBD2 might be the D (5 bases). This CDR3 region has 15 residues. The germline V gene encodes CDR1 MNHEY and CDR2 SVGAGI. Trimming took 0 bases from V and 0 from J, leaving 6 bases between them. In DNA, the CDR3 is TGTGCCAGCAGTTACTCGGGGAGCTCCTACAATGAGCAGTTCTTC. It is translated as CASSYSGSSYNEQFF.

The V call is TRBV12-5, the J call TRBJ2-1; tentatively, D is TRBD1 or TRBD2 (5 bases each). Germline V gene data show CDR1 as LGHNT and CDR2 as FRNRAP. The germline V and J ends were trimmed by 0 bases and 6 bases, with 12 bases remaining between them. The CDR3 sequence is 15 residues long. The CDR3 coding sequence is TGTGCTAGTGGTTTGGTAAGGGACCGGGGCAATGAGCAGTTCTTC. It specifies CASGLVRDRGNEQFF.

This clone was counted between two and nine times. The V and J genes are TRBV5-1 and TRBJ1-2; D may be TRBD1 (5 bases). V was pared by 4 bases and J by 4 bases, with 8 bases between. In germline, CDR1 is SGHRS, CDR2 YFSETQ. The CDR3 is 12 amino acids. CDR3 nucleotides: TGCGCCAGCAGCGGGGGAGGCTATGGCTACACCTTC. Translation: CASSGGGYGYTF.

This clone was counted only a few times. V is TRBV5-6 and J is TRBJ2-7; D uncertain. Germline CDR1 reads SGHDT; CDR2 reads YYEEEE. V lost 0 bases and J lost 0, with 13 bases in between. CDR3 length equals 16 residues. The CDR3 nucleotides are TGTGCCAGCAGCTTGGTAACAGATATCTACTCCTACGAGCAGTACTTC. Amino acid sequence: CASSLVTDIYSYEQYF. Using reference TRBV5-6 and TRBJ2-7 for the parts outside the CDR3, the full variable domain is DAGVTQSPTHLIKTRGQQVTLRCSPKSGHDTVSWYQQALGQGPQFIFQYYEEEERQRGNFPDRFSGHQFPNYSSELNVNALLLGDSALYLCASSLVTDIYSYEQYFGPGTRLTVT.

The chain joins TRBV24-1 to TRBJ2-1; D is uncertain. Germline V gene lookup returns CDR1 KGHDR and CDR2 SFDVKD. This CDR3 has 13 amino acids. The ends were cut back, 3 bases at V and 3 bases at J, with 5 bases in the middle. The CDR3 loop is CATSDPIYNEQFF. CDR3 nucleotides: TGTGCCACCAGTGATCCAATCTACAATGAGCAGTTCTTC.